This T cell receptor beta chain was captured in a study of T cell repertoires in cytomegalovirus infection. Via MiXCR, TCRdb re-called the reads, giving one row per CDR3 protein. Of about 700,000 distinct CDR3 sequences listed, around 30% are singletons. Note on this clonotype: The antigen is not known.

Trimming stripped 0 bases from V and 5 bases from J, with 14 bases between. CDR1 SGHRS and CDR2 YFSETQ come from the germline V gene. The CDR3 has 15 residues. Sequences were derived from cultured PBMCs, sampled from culture after CMV antigen stimulation. This chain links TRBV5-1 with TRBJ2-5; D remains ambiguous. The receptor was isolated from a human donor in good health (CMV status not recorded). Some clones in this sample may be carry-over from other donors' samples. CDR3 coding DNA: TGCGCCAGCAGCTTGGCCGTAGGAGTAAGGGAGACCCAGTACTTC. Translated, it gives CASSLAVGVRETQYF.